Listed here are 29 T cell receptor beta chains from one sample, sequenced in a study of T cells in Graves' hyperthyroidism and ophthalmopathy. From RNA transcripts, TCR beta CDR3 regions were amplified. HTBI primers were used for first-round RT-PCR of the TCR CDR3. TCRdb redid the calling of the multiplex PCR reads with MiXCR, one entry per CDR3 protein. The sample lists 300,000 to 350,000 distinct CDR3 sequences, roughly 20% occurring once. The sequenced sample consisted of blood. The source is a woman aged 35 to 49 with Graves' ophthalmopathy.

This clonotype was counted many times. This chain uses TRBV13 with TRBJ2-5; 9 nucleotides line up with TRBD1. Trimming at V came to 5 bases and at J to 4 bases, leaving 5 bases not matched to a gene. The CDR3 extends over 14 amino acids. CDR1 is PRHDT and CDR2 is FYEKMQ in the germline V gene (reference sequence). The CDR3 reads CASSPGQGRETQYF. The CDR3 region has the DNA TGTGCCAGCAGCCCAGGACAGGGGAGAGAGACCCAGTACTTC.

This clonotype was counted between two and nine times. The rearrangement links TRBV3-1 to TRBJ2-5; D ambiguous. The CDR3 is made up of 13 amino acids. Trimming took 5 bases from V and 5 from J, leaving 12 bases between them. Germline CDR1 is LGHDT and CDR2 is YNNKEL (reference sequence). The CDR3 bases are TGTGCCAGCAGCTACCATAACGCTGAGACCCAGTACTTC. It is translated as CASSYHNAETQYF.

The table lists this clonotype with a few counts. The chain links TRBV12-3 or TRBV12-4 to TRBJ2-5, with TRBD2 as a possible D gene (5 bases). The V end lost 8 bases, the J end lost 8 bases, and 21 bases lay between the germline ends. This CDR3 comprises 14 residues. The CDR3 region is CASRREGVGGTQYF. The DNA for the CDR3 is TGTGCCAGCCGCAGAGAGGGCGTGGGTGGAACCCAGTACTTC.

This clonotype was detected ten times or more. The rearrangement links TRBV28 to TRBJ1-2; 7 positions agree with TRBD1. After removal of 7 bases from V and 4 bases from J, the junction contained 9 bases not matched to a gene. The CDR3 contains 14 residues. Germline assignment: CDR1 MDHEN and CDR2 SYDVKM. The CDR3 DNA is TGTGCCAGCATTCCACGGGGACAGCTCTATGGCTACACCTTC. Encoded protein: CASIPRGQLYGYTF.

The chain combines TRBV6-5 with TRBJ1-1; 8 bases agree with TRBD1. The ends lost 0 bases at V and 10 bases at J; junction bases unmatched: 13. The CDR3 has 16 residues. Germline CDR1 is MNHEY and CDR2 is SVGAGI. The CDR3: CASSYSQTGAREGAFF. As DNA, the CDR3 is TGTGCCAGCAGTTACTCCCAGACAGGGGCACGTGAAGGAGCTTTCTTT.

This clonotype has ten or more counts. DNA of the CDR3: TGCAGTGCTAGGACCCAGGGTCGCAGCTATGGCTACACCTTC. Protein sequence: CSARTQGRSYGYTF. The chain links TRBV20-1 to TRBJ1-2, with D possibly TRBD1 on 5 matching bases. This CDR3 spans 14 amino acids. Germline V gives CDR1 DFQATT, CDR2 SNEGSKA (reference sequence). V lost 3 bases to trimming and J lost 4 bases, with 15 bases between them.

This clonotype was found a few times. This chain links TRBV29-1 with TRBJ1-1; D is unresolved. This CDR3 region has 10 residues. Germline V CDR1 and CDR2: SQVTM, ANQGSEA. Trimming took 4 bases from V and 11 from J, leaving 11 bases between them. Here the CDR3 reads CSVGWQEAFF. DNA of the CDR3: TGCAGCGTTGGATGGCAGGAGGCTTTCTTT.

This clonotype has only a few counts. V is TRBV7-2 and J is TRBJ2-5, with a tentative D call TRBD2 (6 bases). The CDR3 is 14 residues long. V lost 1 base, J lost 9 bases, and 15 bases lay in between. Germline V CDR1 and CDR2: SGHTA, FQGNSA. The CDR3, as DNA: TGTGCCAGCAGCTTAGAGGGGACTTCCTCGGCCCAGTACTTC. Its protein product is CASSLEGTSSAQYF.

Many counts were recorded for this clonotype. The rearrangement joins TRBV11-2 to TRBJ2-7; D perhaps matches TRBD2 (8 bases). The germline CDR1 and CDR2 sequences are SGHAT and FQNNGV. The CDR3 runs 16 residues. The V and J ends lost 3 bases and 4 bases respectively, with 19 bases between them. In DNA, the CDR3 is TGTGCCAGCAGCTTTTTAGCGGGACAGACGAAATACGAGCAGTACTTC. Its translation is CASSFLAGQTKYEQYF.

This clonotype was counted many times. The rearrangement joins TRBV27 to TRBJ1-2; 7 nucleotides agree with TRBD1. V lost 4 bases and J lost 4; bases outside the gene matches: 9. The CDR3 extends over 15 amino acids. Germline assignment: CDR1 MNHEY and CDR2 SMNVEV (reference sequence). CDR3 sequence: CASSSRPQGGYGYTF. In nucleotides, the CDR3 is TGTGCCAGCAGTTCCCGCCCCCAGGGGGGCTATGGCTACACCTTC.

This clonotype has a count of ten or more. V usage is TRBV6-5 and J usage is TRBJ1-5; no clear D gene. V was clipped by 6 bases and J by 5 bases, with 14 bases between them. This CDR3 comprises 14 residues. Germline V gene data show CDR1 as MNHEY and CDR2 as SVGAGI. In nucleotides, the CDR3 is TGTGCCAGCAGAAATATAATGGGGTATCAGCCCCAGCATTTT. Its translation is CASRNIMGYQPQHF.

In its sample, this clonotype was seen many times. The chain joins TRBV2 to TRBJ2-7; 7 bases fit TRBD1. Germline V CDR1 and CDR2: SNHLY, FYNNEI. The CDR3 has 13 residues. The J segment lost 2 bases and the V segment lost 8 bases, leaving 6 bases of the junction unmatched. CDR3 coding DNA: TGTGCCAGCGCCGGGGACAGAACCTACGAGCAGTACTTC. Encoded protein: CASAGDRTYEQYF.

The genes are TRBV5-1 and TRBJ2-5; maybe TRBD2 (5 bases). V dropped 3 bases and J dropped 1 base, with 13 bases sitting between them. The CDR3 runs 15 residues. In germline, CDR1 is SGHRS, CDR2 YFSETQ. In nucleotides, the CDR3 is TGCGCCAGCAGCTCAGCAGGACTTCTCCAAGAGACCCAGTACTTC. It is translated as CASSSAGLLQETQYF. The full variable domain, completed using reference TRBV5-1 and TRBJ2-5, is KAGVTQTPRYLIKTRGQQVTLSCSPISGHRSVSWYQQTPGQGLQFLFEYFSETQRNKGNFPGRFSGRQFSNSRSEMNVSTLELGDSALYLCASSSAGLLQETQYFGPGTRLLVL.

This clonotype has at least ten counts. This sequence joins TRBV6-2 or TRBV6-3 and TRBJ2-1; 8 bases match TRBD2. V lost 2 bases and J lost 5; bases outside the gene matches: 5. In germline, CDR1 is MNHEY, CDR2 SVGEGT. The length of the CDR3 is 15 residues. DNA for the CDR3: TGTGCCAGCAGTTACCGAGGACTAGCCAACAATGAGCAGTTCTTC. Translation: CASSYRGLANNEQFF.

The table lists this clonotype with many counts. The rearrangement links TRBV12-3 or TRBV12-4 to TRBJ1-5; no clear D. The CDR3 has 13 amino acids. V dropped 5 bases and J dropped 6 bases, with 11 bases sitting between them. This CDR3 reads CASSQQLTQPQHF. In DNA form, the CDR3 reads TGTGCCAGCAGTCAACAGTTGACTCAGCCCCAGCATTTT.

This clonotype was seen at least ten times. The V call is TRBV20-1, the J call TRBJ1-5; D uncertain. The CDR3 is 13 amino acids. Per the germline V gene, CDR1 is DFQATT and CDR2 is SNEGSKA (reference sequence). Trimming took 6 bases from V and 5 from J, leaving 14 bases between them. The CDR3 loop reads CSANTVRDQPQHF. The CDR3 DNA reads TGCAGTGCAAATACAGTACGGGATCAGCCCCAGCATTTT.

In this sample, this clonotype turned up many times. V usage is TRBV28 and J usage is TRBJ2-5, with TRBD2 identical over 13 bases. This CDR3 has 15 residues. Germline lookup yields CDR1 MDHEN and CDR2 SYDVKM. Trimming at V came to 5 bases and at J to 6 bases, leaving 6 bases not matched to a gene. As DNA, the CDR3 is TGTGCCAGCAGTCGACTAGCGGGAGGTGGGAAGACCCAGTACTTC. Residues: CASSRLAGGGKTQYF.

This clonotype was seen at least ten times. The chain links TRBV7-2 to TRBJ2-7, with 10 bases matching TRBD1. Germline V gene sequence: CDR1 SGHTA, CDR2 FQGNSA. Unmatched junction bases numbered 8, after V lost 6 bases and J lost 3 bases. This CDR3 is 15 amino acids long. The chain's CDR3 is CASRRPGQGNYEQYF. Here the CDR3 DNA reads TGTGCCAGCAGACGGCCGGGACAGGGGAACTACGAGCAGTACTTC.

This clonotype has just a few counts. The V and J genes are TRBV6-1 and TRBJ2-7; TRBD2 aligns across 9 bases. The CDR3 runs to 16 residues. Trimming cost V 3 bases and J 7 bases; bases outside gene matches: 13. Germline CDR1 and CDR2: MNHNS and SASEGT. Here the CDR3 reads CASSDYAASGKEEQYF. The CDR3 bases are TGTGCCAGCAGTGATTACGCGGCTAGCGGGAAAGAAGAGCAGTACTTC.

There are many counts of this clonotype. The chain is built from TRBV6-5 and TRBJ2-7; TRBD1 is a possible D gene (5 bases). V was cut by 3 bases and J by 3 bases, with 18 bases left in between. Germline V gives CDR1 MNHEY, CDR2 SVGAGI. This CDR3 comprises 16 residues. The CDR3 DNA is TGTGCCAGCAGTTATGACTCAAGGGGTACATACTACGAGCAGTACTTC. Translation gives CASSYDSRGTYYEQYF.

This chain links TRBV20-1 with TRBJ1-1; no definite D call. V gave up 5 bases and J gave up 6 bases, with 13 bases separating them. Germline V CDR1 and CDR2: DFQATT, SNEGSKA (reference sequence). The CDR3 runs to 12 residues. CDR3 DNA sequence: TGCAGTGCTTCACCGAATGATGCTGAAGCTTTCTTT. It yields the protein CSASPNDAEAFF.

This chain uses TRBV2 with TRBJ2-7; 7 bases line up with TRBD1. Germline V lookup: CDR1 SNHLY, CDR2 FYNNEI. V shed 2 bases, J shed 2 bases, and the junction held 6 bases outside the gene matches. The CDR3 extends over 15 amino acids. The CDR3 DNA reads TGTGCCAGCAGTGAATCGACAGGGCCTACCTACGAGCAGTACTTC. Its translation: CASSESTGPTYEQYF.

The J gene is TRBJ2-5, the V gene TRBV27, with 7 nucleotides matching TRBD1. Trimming at V came to 9 bases and at J to 13 bases, leaving 11 bases not matched to a gene. The CDR3 totals 11 residues. Germline V lookup: CDR1 MNHEY, CDR2 SMNVEV (reference sequence). The CDR3 spells CASRDSQKSYF. The DNA for the CDR3 is TGTGCCAGTCGGGACAGCCAAAAGTCGTACTTC.

Many counts were recorded for this clonotype. This chain joins TRBV20-1 and TRBJ1-2; D unresolved. CDR3 length: 15 amino acids. The V end was cut by 0 bases, the J end by 8 bases, with 19 bases between. Germline CDR1 reads DFQATT; CDR2 reads SNEGSKA (reference sequence). This chain's CDR3 is CSAREVGSNSWGYTF. The CDR3 DNA sequence: TGCAGTGCTAGAGAAGTTGGCAGCAACTCCTGGGGCTACACCTTC.

The sample holds many counts of this clonotype. The CDR3: CASSLSTKEQPQHF. CDR3 in DNA: TGTGCCAGCAGCTTAAGTACCAAGGAGCAGCCCCAGCATTTT. The genes are TRBV7-9 and TRBJ1-5; D is uncertain. The CDR3 contains 14 residues. Between the trimmed V and J ends, which lost 2 bases and 7 bases, there was a span of 12 bases. Per germline, CDR1 SEHNR and CDR2 FQNEAQ (reference sequence).

This clonotype was picked up many times. The chain uses TRBV12-3 or TRBV12-4 and TRBJ2-5, with a tentative D call TRBD1 (6 bases). Trimming removed 1 base at V and 0 bases at J, with 15 bases between. This CDR3 region has 17 residues. In DNA form, the CDR3 reads TGTGCCAGCAGTTTAGGTACAGGGACCTGGTACCAAGAGACCCAGTACTTC. It translates to CASSLGTGTWYQETQYF.

This clonotype appeared many times. V usage is TRBV6-1 and J usage is TRBJ2-4; D is unclear. The germline V gene has CDR1 MNHNS and CDR2 SASEGT. V was cut by 3 bases and J by 0 bases, with 15 bases left in between. This CDR3 is 17 amino acids long. CDR3 nucleotide sequence: TGTGCCAGCAGTGATCCGACCACCAGACTAGCCAAAAACATTCAGTACTTC. Translating gives CASSDPTTRLAKNIQYF.

V gene TRBV28 combines with J gene TRBJ2-7; D not certain. V was trimmed by 1 base and J by 4 bases, leaving 20 bases between them. This CDR3 is 17 amino acids long. From germline, CDR1 is MDHEN and CDR2 SYDVKM. The CDR3 reads CASSLSPVGEVGYEQYF. In nucleotides, the CDR3 is TGTGCCAGCAGTTTATCTCCGGTTGGGGAAGTGGGATACGAGCAGTACTTC.

This clonotype appeared many times. The chain recombines TRBV28 with TRBJ1-2; TRBD1 agrees at 7 bases. There are 14 residues in the CDR3. The germline V gene has CDR1 MDHEN and CDR2 SYDVKM. V trimming: 7 bases; J trimming: 0 bases; junction bases outside the gene matches: 5. CDR3 sequence: CASTRQGSNYGYTF. CDR3 DNA sequence: TGTGCCAGCACCCGACAGGGATCTAACTATGGCTACACCTTC.